This T cell receptor (beta chain) was documented in a study of blood T cell repertoires in COVID-19. The wider study: The analysed material was cDNA or gDNA that came from T cells, B-cell-depleted T cells, or PBMCs.

Some clones are missing from TCRdb's copy, which holds only in-frame ones; the method was immunoSEQ multiplex PCR. Of under 75,000 clones in the sample, roughly 72% were seen once. Sequencing was performed on peripheral blood. This receptor was taken from a woman aged 65 to 85 with COVID-19, enrolled during active disease.

DNA for the CDR3: TGTGCCAGCAGCTTGGGACACCAGGGAACTAATGAAAAACTGTTTTTT. This sequence encodes CASSLGHQGTNEKLFF. The gene calls are TRBV7-9 and TRBJ1-4; D might be TRBD1 (6 bases). The CDR3 extends over 16 amino acids. The germline V gene encodes CDR1 SEHNR and CDR2 FQNEAQ (reference sequence). Deletions cut 3 bases from V and 1 base from J, with 12 bases between.